This TCR beta chain comes out of a study of vaccination effects on CD4 cells after COVID-19. Study information: Samples gathered post-vaccine arrived a median of 72 days past the second dose. Study outcomes and limitations: Marked clonal contraction of infection- and vaccine-induced clones was seen late after vaccination.

Assay: immunoSEQ multiplex PCR; the TCRdb copy retains only in-frame clones and omits some. Found here are about 38,000 clones, approximately 82% of them singletons; the top ten hold roughly 2%. Points on this clone: Its antigen is still unknown.

Ahead of sequencing, the ViraFEST assay grew antigen-specific CD4+ T cells using viral peptide pools. Culturing for nine to ten days preceded CD4+ T cell isolation. As their vaccination, participants received two doses of either BNT162b2 or mRNA-1273. Prior SARS-CoV-2 infection was absent in the vaccine recipients, as shown by negative nucleocapsid antibodies. Wells each received 1.8 million or so PBMC, cultured with about 9.3 IU/ml IL-2 and 8.5 to 10 ug/ml peptides. This receptor was taken from a human donor who received a COVID-19 vaccine. Some clones in this sample may be carry-over from other donors' samples. Sequenced here: CD4+ T cells from PBMCs cultured with HCoV-NL63 spike peptides, sampled after COVID-19 vaccination.

The CDR3 loop is CAITAREIDTQYF. CDR3 in DNA: TGCGCCATAACGGCGCGGGAGATAGATACGCAGTATTTT. The rearrangement joins TRBV10-2 to TRBJ2-3, with TRBD2 matching over 7 bases. Germline-derived CDR1 and CDR2 are WSHSY and SAAADI. This CDR3 contains 13 residues. With V trimmed by 10 bases and J by 5 bases, 9 bases remained unmatched.